The T cell receptor beta chain under discussion was sequenced for a study of CD8+ T cells in alopecia areata. Study-wide background: Treated patients were given 5 to 10 mg oral tofacitinib twice daily. Findings and limits, study-wide: There were many expanded lesional clones persisting in scalp and blood during tofacitinib.

Trimming cost V 3 bases and J 2 bases, with 2 bases left between them. The length of the CDR3 is 11 residues. Germline V gene sequence: CDR1 SQVTM, CDR2 ANQGSEA. Once RNA had been extracted, it was reverse transcribed into cDNA to act as the sequencing template. TCRdb's table, derived via immunoSEQ multiplex PCR, lists solely in-frame clones and lacks some. This sample carries 90,000 or so clones, around 44% of them seen once, and the ten largest clones take less than 20%. This clone was counted between two and nine times. The antigen is undetermined. Treatment in this sample: oral pan-JAK inhibitor, 5-10 mg twice daily.

The TCR originated in a human donor with alopecia areata. The chain has TRBV29-1 and TRBJ1-3; D is ambiguous. The specimen comprised CD8+ T cells sorted from blood, sampled at week 24, from a patient treated with tofacitinib. CDR3 sequence reads: CSVDAGNTIYF. The CDR3 nucleotides read TGCAGCGTTGATGCTGGAAACACCATATATTTT.